The 9 T cell receptor beta chains listed next were all sequenced from one sample in a study of CD8 T cells in ankylosing spondylitis. From the 5' RACE reads, TCRdb called clonotypes with MiXCR, one entry per CDR3 protein. The sample has 150,000 to 200,000 distinct CDR3 sequences; under 15% are singletons. The specimen sequenced was blood, either unsorted or a sorted T cell fraction (not recorded which). Every receptor here comes from a female donor with ankylosing spondylitis or in good health (not recorded which).

This clonotype was seen more than once but under ten times. The CDR3 is CASSGRLGDTQYF. CDR3 DNA sequence: TGTGCCAGTAGCGGGAGGTTAGGAGATACGCAGTATTTT. The chain joins TRBV19 to TRBJ2-3, with 7 bases fitting TRBD2. The V and J ends lost 6 bases and 5 bases, in that order; junction bases with no gene match: 5. This CDR3 region has 13 residues. CDR1 and CDR2 (germline): LNHDA, SQIVND (reference sequence).

CDR3 nucleotides: TGTGCCAGCAGGGGAATGGAGGGGGGGGAGACCCAGTACTTC. It is translated as CASRGMEGGETQYF. The chain joins TRBV7-9 to TRBJ2-5, with TRBD2 as a possible D gene (7 bases). This CDR3 is 14 amino acids long. The germline V gene encodes CDR1 SEHNR and CDR2 FQNEAQ (reference sequence). Trimming left V 6 bases short and J 5 bases short, with 16 bases between.

This chain joins TRBV6-1 and TRBJ2-3, with TRBD1 matching over 7 bases. The V and J ends lost 7 bases and 1 base, in that order; junction bases with no gene match: 8. There are 15 residues in the CDR3. In germline, CDR1 is MNHNS, CDR2 SASEGT. The CDR3 reads CASTLTGRGTDTQYF. The CDR3 DNA sequence: TGTGCCAGCACCCTGACAGGGCGCGGCACAGATACGCAGTATTTT.

In its sample, this clonotype was seen many times. The chain is built from TRBV9 and TRBJ1-6; possible D gene TRBD1, 5 bases. CDR3 length: 15 residues. In germline, CDR1 is SGDLS, CDR2 YYNGEE. Trimming removed 0 bases at V and 5 bases at J, with 9 bases between. The DNA of the CDR3 is TGTGCCAGCAGCGTAGGGGGCGGAAATAATTCACCCCTCCACTTT. Encoded protein: CASSVGGGNNSPLHF. Based on the CDR3 plus reference TRBV9 and TRBJ1-6, the full variable domain is DSGVTQTPKHLITATGQRVTLRCSPRSGDLSVYWYQQSLDQGLQFLIQYYNGEERAKGNILERFSAQQFPDLHSELNLSSLELGDSALYFCASSVGGGNNSPLHFGNGTRLTVT.

This clonotype was counted ten times or more. The rearrangement links TRBV27 to TRBJ2-2, with a possible D match to TRBD1 (5 bases). CDR1 is MNHEY and CDR2 is SMNVEV in the germline V gene (reference sequence). V lost 5 bases and J lost 1, with 8 bases in between. CDR3 length: 14 amino acids. Here the CDR3 DNA reads TGTGCCAGCAGTAGAACAGGGAACACCGGGGAGCTGTTTTTT. It is translated as CASSRTGNTGELFF.

This clonotype was counted a few times. The chain links TRBV5-1 to TRBJ2-7; tentatively, D is TRBD2 (6 bases). Germline V gene sequence: CDR1 SGHRS, CDR2 YFSETQ. Trimming removed 4 bases from V and 0 bases from J, with 14 bases in between. This CDR3 has 15 residues. The DNA of the CDR3 is TGCGCCAGCAGCCCAGCTATCGGGAGCTCCTACGAGCAGTACTTC. Its protein product is CASSPAIGSSYEQYF.

A few counts support this clonotype. J is TRBJ2-3 and V is TRBV7-9; TRBD2 agrees at 12 bases. With 5 bases clipped from V and 6 bases from J, the junction kept 9 bases outside the gene matches. This CDR3 is built from 16 residues. Germline V gene lookup returns CDR1 SEHNR and CDR2 FQNEAQ (reference sequence). The CDR3 region is CASSVLLAGGGDTQYF. CDR3 DNA sequence: TGTGCCAGCAGCGTTTTACTAGCGGGAGGCGGCGATACGCAGTATTTT.

This clonotype was detected ten times or more. The chain carries TRBV3-1 and TRBJ2-3; 11 bases fit TRBD2. Germline V gene lookup returns CDR1 LGHDT and CDR2 YNNKEL (reference sequence). Germline trimming cut 5 bases from V and 3 bases from J; bases unmatched to any gene: 19. The CDR3 runs 20 residues. CDR3 nucleotide sequence: TGTGCCAGCAGCTCTCCGCCGGTTACACATAGACTAGCGGGAACAGATACGCAGTATTTT. It translates to CASSSPPVTHRLAGTDTQYF.

The table lists this clonotype with many counts. CDR3 region: CASSWDRGLASPLHF. The CDR3 DNA reads as TGTGCCAGCAGTTGGGACAGGGGATTGGCTTCACCCCTCCACTTT. This chain connects TRBV6-5 to TRBJ1-6; TRBD1 matches 10 bases. V gave up 4 bases and J gave up 9 bases; unmatched junction bases: 6. The CDR3 has 15 residues. Looked up from germline, CDR1 is MNHEY and CDR2 is SVGAGI.